Listed here is a single T cell receptor beta chain. As yet, its antigen is unknown. RNA transcripts were the source from which TCR beta CDR3 regions were amplified. In the first round, RT-PCR was carried out with HTBI primers, and a multiplex PCR formed the second round. Via MiXCR, TCRdb re-called the multiplex PCR reads, giving one row per CDR3 protein. The table lists a few hundred thousand distinct CDR3 sequences, about a sixth of them singletons, with approximately 2.4% in the top ten. CDR1 and CDR2 (germline): MNHNS, SASEGT. The CDR3 has 16 amino acids. The V and J ends lost 1 base and 4 bases respectively, with 14 bases between them. This sample is drawn from a study of Graves' ophthalmopathy and Graves' hyperthyroidism. Excluded were patients with other autoimmune diseases, uncontrolled infections, pregnancy or lactation. Study observations and caveats: The model flagged ophthalmopathy progression at roughly 71% sensitivity and 72% to 80% specificity. Ophthalmopathy cases were distinguished from stable hyperthyroidism by a 13-signature model, reaching just over 85% sensitivity and 70% to 84% specificity.

This chain connects TRBV6-1 to TRBJ1-5, with a possible D match to TRBD1 (5 bases). The sample comprised peripheral blood. The TCR was taken from an adult woman with stable Graves' hyperthyroidism. The CDR3 here is CASSEDRSYLNQPQHF. In DNA, the CDR3 is TGTGCCAGCAGTGAAGACAGGTCATACCTTAATCAGCCCCAGCATTTT.